The rows below give T cell receptor beta chains drawn from one sample of a study of blood T cell repertoires in COVID-19. TCRdb's copy holds only in-frame clones and misses some; the assay was immunoSEQ multiplex PCR. The sample shows about 250,000 clones, around four fifths of them seen only once. Sequencing was carried out using peripheral blood. Receptor source: a woman aged 40 to 50 with active or convalescent COVID-19. Each CDR3 is given with its conserved first and last residue. The order of the fields is D gene, V gene, J gene, clone size, CDR3 DNA, CDR3 protein. The D gene is left open where the match is weak. Clone size is given for some rows only: seen once, a few or many times, or a class if the clone is expanded.

>TRBD1|TRBV10-2|TRBJ2-3|.
TGCGCCAGCAGAGGAGATCCAGGGGGCTGGGGCACAGATACGCAGTATTTT
CASRGDPGGWGTDTQYF
>TRBD1|TRBV12-3/TRBV12-4|TRBJ2-4|.
TGTGCCAGCAGCAGGGGGCTTGACATTCAGTACTTC
CASSRGLDIQYF
>TRBD1|TRBV11-2|TRBJ1-2|.
TGTGCCAGCAGCCCAACGGGACAGTTCTATGGCTACACCTTC
CASSPTGQFYGYTF
>.|TRBV5-4|TRBJ1-3|few
TGTGCCAGCAGCAAGGAGAGCTCTGGAAACACCATATATTTT
CASSKESSGNTIYF
>TRBD2|TRBV19|TRBJ2-1|many
TGTGCCAGTAGTATAGCCCCGGGGGGGCCTTTAAATGAGCAGTTCTTC
CASSIAPGGPLNEQFF
>.|TRBV30|TRBJ1-2|.
TGTGCCTGGAGTGGAGGCAACGCCTTCGATGGCTACACCTTC
CAWSGGNAFDGYTF
>.|TRBV7-9|TRBJ1-6|.
TGTGCCAGCAGTGCAAATCCGGGACGCGGGATGGGGCCCCTCCACTTT
CASSANPGRGMGPLHF
>TRBD2|TRBV13|TRBJ2-1|.
TGTGCCAGCAGCTTGGGGGGGGTCCACAATGAGCAGTTCTTC
CASSLGGVHNEQFF
>TRBD2|TRBV5-4|TRBJ2-2|.
TGTGCCAGCAGCTCCCCTAGCGGCGCCACCGGGGAGCTGTTTTTT
CASSSPSGATGELFF
>TRBD2|TRBV12-5|TRBJ2-1|few
TGTGCTAGTGGTTTGAGGGGCCTAGCGGGGCCCAGCTCCTACAATGAGCAGTTCTTC
CASGLRGLAGPSSYNEQFF
>.|TRBV5-1|TRBJ2-1|.
TGCGCCAGCAGCTTGGGAGGGGAGGCCTACAATGAGCAGTTCTTC
CASSLGGEAYNEQFF
>TRBD1|TRBV9|TRBJ1-1|.
TGTGCCAGCAGCGAAACAGGGGGCGCGGGCACTGAAGCTTTCTTT
CASSETGGAGTEAFF
>TRBD2|TRBV3-1/TRBV3-2|TRBJ2-2|.
TGTGCCAGCAGCCAAGATCTTACGGGACTAGCCGGGGAGCTGTTTTTT
CASSQDLTGLAGELFF
>.|TRBV10-2|TRBJ1-1|.
TGCGCCAGCAGTGTTGAGTTTTACACTGAAGCTTTCTTT
CASSVEFYTEAFF
>TRBD1|TRBV19|TRBJ1-2|.
TGTGCCAGTAGTATACAAACAGGGGGCGTTCGTAATGGCTACACCTTC
CASSIQTGGVRNGYTF
>.|TRBV27|TRBJ1-3|.
TGTGCCAGCAGTTTACAGGGGCCTGGAAACACCATATATTTT
CASSLQGPGNTIYF
>.|TRBV13|TRBJ1-3|few
TGTGCCAGCAGCTTACCCATCCAGGCAAACACCATATATTTT
CASSLPIQANTIYF
>.|TRBV29-1|TRBJ2-7|many
TGCAGCGTTGAAGTGCTAATTCTCGCTGGAGGGTTTTCCTACGAGCAGTACTTC
CSVEVLILAGGFSYEQYF
>TRBD1|TRBV2|TRBJ1-1|.
TGTGCCAGCAGTGAGCGTGCGGGACAGGGGCGCACTGAAGCTTTCTTT
CASSERAGQGRTEAFF
>TRBD1|TRBV6-1|TRBJ1-5|.
TGTGCCAGCAGTGAAGCGAGACAGGGGGTTCGACAACGGCCCCAGCATTTT
CASSEARQGVRQRPQHF
>.|TRBV5-4|TRBJ1-5|.
TGTGCCAGCAGCTTGGTTTACATGAGACTGACTAATCAGCCCCAGCATTTT
CASSLVYMRLTNQPQHF
>TRBD1|TRBV30|TRBJ1-2|few
TGTGCCTGGGCGGTGGGACAGGGATGGGTTGGCTACACCTTC
CAWAVGQGWVGYTF
>.|TRBV5-1|TRBJ2-3|.
TGCGCCAGCAGCTGGAATAGCGGCACAGATACGCAGTATTTT
CASSWNSGTDTQYF
>TRBD2|TRBV11-2|TRBJ2-1|once
TGTGCCAGCCGGGGGGGCCATGAGCAGTTCTTC
CASRGGHEQFF
>TRBD1|TRBV2|TRBJ2-3|.
TGTGCCAGCAACCCGACAGGGTTGGATACGCAGTATTTT
CASNPTGLDTQYF
>.|TRBV19|TRBJ1-6|once
TGTGCCAGTAGTATAGAACACCGAATTAATTCACCCCTCCACTTT
CASSIEHRINSPLHF
>.|TRBV5-8|TRBJ2-2|.
TGTGCCAGCAGTTTGCAGACGACAGCGAACACCGGGGAGCTGTTTTTT
CASSLQTTANTGELFF
>.|TRBV5-1|TRBJ1-5|.
TGCGCCAGCAGCTTGGGAGACATTGATCAGCCCCAGCATTTT
CASSLGDIDQPQHF
>TRBD1|TRBV6-5|TRBJ1-6|.
TGTGCCAGCAGTACCGGACAGGGGCAATCACCCCTCCACTTT
CASSTGQGQSPLHF